This note documents a single T cell receptor (beta chain) sequence. This sample is drawn from a study of T cells in localized non-small cell lung cancer. The CDR3 loop spans 16 amino acids. Per germline, CDR1 LNHDA and CDR2 SQIVND (reference sequence). Trimming removed 4 bases from V and 7 bases from J; junction bases left unmatched: 12. Profiled with immunoSEQ multiplex PCR; TCRdb holds only in-frame clones, not every one. The table has thousands of clones, roughly 30% seen once. The rearrangement links TRBV19 to TRBJ2-1, with TRBD2 matching over 8 bases. The material sequenced was lung tumor tissue, taken before any cancer treatment. The sequence came from a female donor over 55 with stage II squamous cell lung carcinoma. CDR3 bases: TGTGCCAGTAGTAAATCTTCGGGGGGGTACTATAATGAGCAGTTCTTC. The encoded protein is CASSKSSGGYYNEQFF.